Each of the 14 T cell receptor beta chains below was sequenced from the same sample in a study of T cell responses to AZD1222 COVID-19 vaccine. The method was immunoSEQ multiplex PCR; TCRdb's version includes in-frame clones alone and lacks a portion of them. Found here are tens of thousands of clones, about 90% of them singletons; the top ten hold 5.2%. The sequencing used peripheral blood, collected on day 0 of MenACWY control vaccination. The receptors come from an adult in good health.

The chain carries TRBV9 and TRBJ2-7, with 12 nucleotides matching TRBD2. Trimming at V came to 4 bases and at J to 5 bases, leaving 4 bases not matched to a gene. The germline gives CDR1 SGDLS, CDR2 YYNGEE. CDR3 length: 14 residues. CDR3 DNA sequence: TGTGCCAGCAGCCCCCGGACTAGCGGGAACGAGCAGTACTTC. This gives the protein CASSPRTSGNEQYF.

The chain links TRBV4-3 to TRBJ2-1, with D tentatively TRBD2 (6 bases). Between the trimmed V and J ends, which lost 0 bases and 4 bases, there was a span of 13 bases. The CDR3 consists of 16 residues. The germline gives CDR1 LGHNA, CDR2 YSLEER. The CDR3 sequence is CASSQDLQGGYNEQFF. The CDR3, as DNA: TGCGCCAGCAGCCAAGATTTGCAGGGAGGATACAATGAGCAGTTCTTC.

The chain employs TRBV13 and TRBJ2-3; D gene ambiguous. This CDR3 spans 15 amino acids. The germline CDR1 and CDR2 sequences are PRHDT and FYEKMQ (reference sequence). With 2 bases removed from V and 3 bases from J, the gap between germline ends came to 12 bases. The CDR3 region has the DNA TGTGCCAGCAGCTTAAGATGGGCACGAACAGATACGCAGTATTTT. Amino acids: CASSLRWARTDTQYF.

The J gene is TRBJ2-3, the V gene TRBV5-1; D is possibly TRBD1 or TRBD2 (5 bases each). V lost 0 bases, J lost 5 bases, and 7 bases lay in between. This CDR3 is built from 13 residues. CDR1 is SGHRS, CDR2 YFSETQ, per germline. The CDR3, as DNA: TGCGCCAGCAGCTTGGCTGGGGGAGATACGCAGTATTTT. Its protein product is CASSLAGGDTQYF. Full variable domain (outside the CDR3, taken from reference TRBV5-1 and TRBJ2-3): KAGVTQTPRYLIKTRGQQVTLSCSPISGHRSVSWYQQTPGQGLQFLFEYFSETQRNKGNFPGRFSGRQFSNSRSEMNVSTLELGDSALYLCASSLAGGDTQYFGPGTRLTVL.

The chain couples TRBV6-5 to TRBJ1-5; maybe TRBD1 (6 bases). There are 14 residues in the CDR3. The V gene lost 2 bases and the J gene lost 4 bases, with 9 bases spanning the gap. Germline V gives CDR1 MNHEY, CDR2 SVGAGI. The chain's CDR3 is CASSYGQKNQPQHF. CDR3 coding DNA: TGTGCCAGCAGTTACGGACAGAAGAATCAGCCCCAGCATTTT.

This chain links TRBV6-2 or TRBV6-3 with TRBJ2-5; D is uncertain. The J call may be in error: the DNA end matches TRBJ2-7 better. CDR3 size: 12 residues. Germline lookup yields CDR1 MNHEY and CDR2 SVGEGT. The CDR3 is CASSRYNYEQYF. The CDR3 region has the DNA TGTGCCAGCAGTAGGTACAACTACGAGCAGTACTTC.

The chain recombines TRBV7-9 with TRBJ2-7; D not certain. The germline V gene encodes CDR1 SEHNR and CDR2 FQNEAQ (reference sequence). V shed 5 bases and J shed 2 bases, with 10 bases lying between them. This CDR3 is built from 13 residues. The CDR3 region has the DNA TGTGCCAGCAGCCCCCCCGGCCCCTACGAGCAGTACTTC. Amino acids: CASSPPGPYEQYF.

This chain uses TRBV7-8 with TRBJ2-7; D perhaps matches TRBD2 (6 bases). Trimming left V 5 bases short and J 3 bases short, with 20 bases between. CDR3 length: 16 amino acids. Germline V gene lookup returns CDR1 SGHVS and CDR2 FQNEAQ. Here the CDR3 DNA reads TGTGCCAGCAGCCCCCGACGCGGGGACGTAATCTACGAGCAGTACTTC. This gives the protein CASSPRRGDVIYEQYF. Variable domain in full (rest from reference TRBV7-8 and TRBJ2-7): GAGVSQSPRYKVAKRGQDVALRCDPISGHVSLFWYQQALGQGPEFLTYFQNEAQLDKSGLPSDRFFAERPEGSVSTLKIQRTQQEDSAVYLCASSPRRGDVIYEQYFGPGTRLTVT.

J is TRBJ2-3 and V is TRBV28; a weak D match, TRBD1 (6 bases). CDR3 size: 13 residues. Between the trimmed V and J ends, which lost 10 bases and 4 bases, there was a span of 15 bases. Germline CDR1 is MDHEN and CDR2 is SYDVKM. The CDR3 DNA reads as TGTGCCACGACGGGGTCAGGGGCAGATACGCAGTATTTT. Encoded protein: CATTGSGADTQYF.

This clone was seen once. The chain has TRBV3-1 (or the pseudogene TRBV3-2) and TRBJ2-4; D uncertain. The germline CDR1 and CDR2 sequences are LGHDT and YNNKEL (reference sequence). The ends were cut back, 2 bases at V and 8 bases at J, with 10 bases in the middle. This CDR3 has 13 residues. The chain's CDR3 is CASSQTPGDIQYF. The CDR3 nucleotides read TGTGCCAGCAGCCAAACCCCTGGGGACATTCAGTACTTC.

The gene calls are TRBV19 and TRBJ1-2; no clear D gene. V was pared by 5 bases and J by 3 bases, with 10 bases between. The CDR3 has 13 residues. Germline values: CDR1 LNHDA, CDR2 SQIVND (reference sequence). The CDR3 nucleotides are TGTGCCAGTAGTCCCCGGTTGGACTATGGCTACACCTTC. This sequence encodes CASSPRLDYGYTF. The entire variable domain, with the rest obtained from reference TRBV19 and TRBJ1-2, is as follows: DGGITQSPKYLFRKEGQNVTLSCEQNLNHDAMYWYRQDPGQGLRLIYYSQIVNDFQKGDIAEGYSVSREKKESFPLTVTSAQKNPTAFYLCASSPRLDYGYTFGSGTRLTVV.

This clone occurred once. In nucleotides, the CDR3 is TGTGCCAGCAGTTACTTCAAGGGCAATGAGCAGTTCTTC. Its protein is CASSYFKGNEQFF. This rearrangement joins TRBV6-5 to TRBJ2-1; no definite D call. CDR1 is MNHEY, CDR2 SVGAGI, per germline. The CDR3 loop spans 13 amino acids. The V end lost 1 base, the J end lost 6 bases, and 7 bases lay between the germline ends.

The chain links TRBV2 to TRBJ1-5, with a tentative D call TRBD1 (5 bases). Germline assignment: CDR1 SNHLY and CDR2 FYNNEI. V was clipped by 7 bases and J by 7 bases, with 14 bases between them. The CDR3 is 13 residues long. The CDR3 spells CASMMGVRQPQHF. Here the CDR3 DNA reads TGTGCCAGCATGATGGGGGTCAGGCAGCCCCAGCATTTT.

The DNA for the CDR3 is TGTGCCAGCAGTACGACAAGTTCCTACAATGAGCAGTTCTTC. Amino acid sequence: CASSTTSSYNEQFF. The chain has TRBV6-5 and TRBJ2-1; no firm D call. Trimming removed 5 bases from V and 1 base from J, with 9 bases in between. There are 14 residues in the CDR3. Germline lookup yields CDR1 MNHEY and CDR2 SVGAGI.